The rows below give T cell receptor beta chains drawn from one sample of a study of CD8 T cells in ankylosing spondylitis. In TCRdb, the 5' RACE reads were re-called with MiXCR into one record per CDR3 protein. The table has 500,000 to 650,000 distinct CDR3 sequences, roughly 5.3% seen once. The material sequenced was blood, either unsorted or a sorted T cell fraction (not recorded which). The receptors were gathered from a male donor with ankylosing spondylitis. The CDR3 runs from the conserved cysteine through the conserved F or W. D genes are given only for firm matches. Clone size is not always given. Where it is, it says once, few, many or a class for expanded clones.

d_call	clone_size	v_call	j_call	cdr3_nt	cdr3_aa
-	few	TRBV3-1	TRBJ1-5	TGTGCCAGCAGCCAAAAGGTGGTCAATCAGCCCCAGCATTTT	CASSQKVVNQPQHF
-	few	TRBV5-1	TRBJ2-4	TGCGCCAGCAGCCCGAGGGAAGCCAAAAACATTCAGTACTTC	CASSPREAKNIQYF
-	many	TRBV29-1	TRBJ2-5	TGCAGCGGCCAGGGTCAAGCAGAGACCCAGTACTTC	CSGQGQAETQYF
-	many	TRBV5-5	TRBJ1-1	TGTGCCAGCAGCTTGGTGCCTTTAGGGAACATGAACACTGAAGCTTTCTTT	CASSLVPLGNMNTEAFF
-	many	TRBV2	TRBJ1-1	TGTGCCAGCAGTGGGAACCGGAGGACTGAAGCTTTCTTT	CASSGNRRTEAFF
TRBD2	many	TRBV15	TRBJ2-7	TGTGCCACCAGCACAGGACTAGCGGGGGCCTACGAGCAGTACTTC	CATSTGLAGAYEQYF
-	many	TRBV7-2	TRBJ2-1	TGTGCCAGCAGCGGGGCGGCAGGGAGATCCTACAATGAGCAGTTCTTC	CASSGAAGRSYNEQFF
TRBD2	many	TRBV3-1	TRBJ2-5	TGTGCCAGCAGCCAAGGGCCAGCGGGAGGCGAGACCCAGTACTTC	CASSQGPAGGETQYF
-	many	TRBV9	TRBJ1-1	TGTGCCAGCAGCCCCTACTCCACCTTAATCGGGAACACTGAAGCTTTCTTT	CASSPYSTLIGNTEAFF
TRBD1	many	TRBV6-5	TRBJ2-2	TGTGCCAGCAGTTACCTGACAGGGATAAACACCGGGGAGCTGTTTTTT	CASSYLTGINTGELFF
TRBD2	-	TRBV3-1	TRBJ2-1	TGTGCCTGCACCCAAGATCCCCGGACTAGCGGGGTAGATGAGCAGTTCTTC	CACTQDPRTSGVDEQFF
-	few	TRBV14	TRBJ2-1	TGTGCCAGCTATTCCGACGAGCAGTTCTTC	CASYSDEQFF
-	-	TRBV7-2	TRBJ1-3	TGTGCCAGCAGCTTTAACTGGGGGAACACCATATATTTT	CASSFNWGNTIYF
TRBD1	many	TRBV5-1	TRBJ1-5	TGCGCCAGCAGCCGCGGGACAGGGGCCCCTAATCAGCCCCAGCATTTT	CASSRGTGAPNQPQHF
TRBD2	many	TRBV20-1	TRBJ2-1	TGCAGTGCTAGAATGGGACTAGCTTTATACGAGCAGTTCTTC	CSARMGLALYEQFF
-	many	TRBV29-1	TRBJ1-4	TGCAGCGTTGATTCGGATGGTGAAAAACTGTTTTTT	CSVDSDGEKLFF